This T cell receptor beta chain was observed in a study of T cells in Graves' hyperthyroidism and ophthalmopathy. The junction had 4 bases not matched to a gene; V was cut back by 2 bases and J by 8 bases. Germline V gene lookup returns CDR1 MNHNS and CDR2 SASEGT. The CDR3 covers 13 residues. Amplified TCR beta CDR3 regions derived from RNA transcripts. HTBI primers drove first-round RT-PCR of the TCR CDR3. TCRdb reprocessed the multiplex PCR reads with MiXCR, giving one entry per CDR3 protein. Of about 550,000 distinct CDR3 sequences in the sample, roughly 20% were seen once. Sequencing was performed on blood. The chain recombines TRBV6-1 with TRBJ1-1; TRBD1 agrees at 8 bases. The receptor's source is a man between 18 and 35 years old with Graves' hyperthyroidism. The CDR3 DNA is TGTGCCAGCAGTGAATACCCAGGGGGCGAAGCTTTCTTT. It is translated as CASSEYPGGEAFF.